The rows below give T cell receptor beta chains drawn from one sample of a study of human versus mouse CDR3 diversity and MHC coevolution. TCRdb's copy holds only in-frame clones and misses some; the assay was immunoSEQ multiplex PCR. Here the sample spans roughly 86,000 clones, just over 90% being singletons. The sequencing input was naive CD4+ T cells from blood. The receptors stem from a person aged 30 to 69 in good health. Each CDR3 is given with its conserved first and last residue. Each record gives: J gene, D gene, clone size, CDR3 length, V gene, CDR3 protein, CDR3 DNA. A D gene is named only where the DNA matches it firmly. Rows may omit the clone size; those that give it use once, few, many or a size class.

>TRBJ2-1|-|-|15|TRBV9
CASSVGAGLSYEQFF
TGTGCCAGCAGCGTAGGAGCAGGGTTATCGTATGAGCAGTTCTTC
>TRBJ2-2|-|-|16|TRBV30
CAWSVTQGLMSGELFF
TGTGCCTGGAGTGTTACTCAGGGACTCATGTCCGGGGAGCTGTTTTTT
>TRBJ2-1|TRBD2|-|16|TRBV19
CASIYSHRLAVSEQFF
TGTGCCAGTATCTACTCCCACCGACTAGCGGTTTCTGAGCAGTTCTTC
>TRBJ2-1|TRBD1|-|15|TRBV7-2
CASSLGQGNYNEQFF
TGTGCCAGCAGCCTCGGACAGGGGAATTACAATGAGCAGTTCTTC
>TRBJ1-1|TRBD1|-|15|TRBV7-2
CASSRRNRGGTEAFF
TGTGCCAGCAGCAGACGCAACAGGGGAGGCACTGAAGCTTTCTTT
>TRBJ2-1|TRBD2|-|14|TRBV28
CASSFSGAYNEQFF
TGTGCCAGCAGTTTTAGCGGGGCGTACAATGAGCAGTTCTTC
>TRBJ1-2|TRBD1|-|16|TRBV19
CASSPRDRAANYGYTF
TGTGCCAGTAGCCCTAGGGACAGAGCCGCTAACTATGGCTACACCTTC
>TRBJ1-1|-|-|14|TRBV9
CASSVAAGGPEAFF
TGTGCCAGCAGCGTAGCGGCAGGAGGGCCTGAAGCTTTCTTT
>TRBJ1-1|TRBD1|-|16|TRBV18
CASSPRTGGYDTEAFF
TGTGCCAGCTCACCACGGACAGGGGGCTATGACACTGAAGCTTTCTTT
>TRBJ2-5|-|-|14|TRBV5-1
CASSVTGTQETQYF
TGCGCCAGCAGCGTAACAGGTACACAAGAGACCCAGTACTTC
>TRBJ2-3|-|once|15|TRBV9
CASSQIATTTDTQYF
TGTGCCAGCAGCCAAATCGCCACTACCACAGATACGCAGTATTTT
>TRBJ2-2|-|-|14|TRBV18
CASSGTSNTGELFF
TGTGCCAGCTCGGGGACATCGAACACCGGGGAGCTGTTTTTT
>TRBJ2-1|TRBD1|-|13|TRBV7-8
CASSLGQINEQFF
TGTGCCAGCAGCTTGGGACAGATCAATGAGCAGTTCTTC
>TRBJ1-6|-|-|13|TRBV9
CASSTGGRSPLHF
TGTGCCAGCAGCACGGGGGGGAGGTCACCCCTCCACTTT
>TRBJ1-5|-|-|15|TRBV6-5
CASSSVSAGEQPQHF
TGTGCCAGCAGTTCGGTATCGGCGGGAGAACAGCCCCAGCATTTT
>TRBJ2-1|-|-|14|TRBV29-1
CSVDRRVGYNEQFF
TGCAGCGTTGACCGCAGGGTTGGATACAATGAGCAGTTCTTC
>TRBJ1-2|-|-|15|TRBV5-5
CASSGHGGGGYGYTF
TGTGCCAGCAGCGGGCACGGGGGTGGAGGCTATGGCTACACCTTC
>TRBJ1-1|TRBD1|-|14|TRBV7-2
CASSFDRVNTEAFF
TGTGCCAGCAGCTTCGACAGGGTTAACACTGAAGCTTTCTTT
>TRBJ1-4|-|-|16|TRBV18
CASSYTVLTTNEKLFF
TGTGCCAGCTCATACACAGTGTTGACAACTAATGAAAAACTGTTTTTT
>TRBJ2-5|TRBD2|once|15|TRBV25-1
CASSEYRLAGETQYF
TGTGCCAGCAGTGAATATCGACTAGCGGGAGAGACCCAGTACTTC
>TRBJ2-3|TRBD2|-|13|TRBV7-9
CASNVGGEDTQYF
TGTGCCAGCAACGTGGGGGGGGAAGATACGCAGTATTTT
>TRBJ2-1|-|-|12|TRBV7-6
CASSLERAPPFF
TGTGCCAGCAGCTTAGAGCGGGCTCCCCCGTTCTTC
>TRBJ2-5|TRBD2|-|16|TRBV10-3
CAISESREGPLETQYF
TGTGCCATCAGTGAGTCCCGGGAGGGCCCTCTCGAGACCCAGTACTTC
>TRBJ2-7|TRBD2|once|16|TRBV6-5
CASSYWSSGRTYEQYF
TGTGCCAGCAGTTACTGGTCTAGCGGGAGAACCTACGAGCAGTACTTC
>TRBJ2-7|-|-|15|TRBV14
CASSQTGRAPYEQYF
TGTGCCAGCAGCCAAACAGGGAGAGCGCCCTACGAGCAGTACTTC
>TRBJ2-6|-|-|17|TRBV27
CASSLFGGSSGANVLTF
TGTGCCAGCAGTTTATTCGGGGGAAGCTCTGGGGCCAACGTCCTGACTTTC
>TRBJ1-4|-|-|14|TRBV5-1
CASSYQGAGEKLFF
TGCGCCAGCAGTTATCAGGGAGCGGGCGAAAAACTGTTTTTT
>TRBJ1-6|-|-|13|TRBV7-9
CASSAEEGSPLHF
TGTGCCAGCAGCGCCGAGGAGGGGTCACCCCTCCACTTT
>TRBJ1-1|-|-|13|TRBV5-1
CASSTEVVTEAFF
TGCGCCAGCAGCACGGAGGTGGTAACTGAAGCTTTCTTT
>TRBJ2-1|-|-|15|TRBV11-3
CASSLESFSYNEQFF
TGTGCCAGCAGCCTGGAGAGTTTCTCCTACAATGAGCAGTTCTTC
>TRBJ1-1|-|-|12|TRBV2
CASSRRDTEAFF
TGTGCCAGCAGCCGCAGGGATACTGAAGCTTTCTTT
>TRBJ2-7|TRBD2|-|16|TRBV18
CASSHAGTSGKHEQYF
TGTGCCAGCTCACATGCCGGGACTAGCGGGAAACACGAGCAGTACTTC
>TRBJ2-1|TRBD2|-|16|TRBV7-3
CASSSLAGAGYNEQFF
TGTGCCAGCAGCTCCCTAGCGGGAGCCGGGTACAATGAGCAGTTCTTC
>TRBJ2-7|TRBD2|-|15|TRBV5-1
CALRFFGDYTYEQYF
TGCGCCTTGCGATTTTTCGGGGACTACACCTACGAGCAGTACTTC
>TRBJ1-2|-|-|15|TRBV19
CASSILTGTNYGYTF
TGTGCCAGTAGTATTCTCACAGGGACTAACTATGGCTACACCTTC
>TRBJ1-5|TRBD1|-|19|TRBV19
CASSKGAVTKYLSNQPQHF
TGTGCCAGTAGTAAGGGGGCGGTGACAAAGTATCTTAGCAATCAGCCCCAGCATTTT
>TRBJ1-1|-|-|15|TRBV7-2
CASSPTLGGYTEAFF
TGTGCCAGCAGCCCTACTCTTGGGGGGTACACTGAAGCTTTCTTT